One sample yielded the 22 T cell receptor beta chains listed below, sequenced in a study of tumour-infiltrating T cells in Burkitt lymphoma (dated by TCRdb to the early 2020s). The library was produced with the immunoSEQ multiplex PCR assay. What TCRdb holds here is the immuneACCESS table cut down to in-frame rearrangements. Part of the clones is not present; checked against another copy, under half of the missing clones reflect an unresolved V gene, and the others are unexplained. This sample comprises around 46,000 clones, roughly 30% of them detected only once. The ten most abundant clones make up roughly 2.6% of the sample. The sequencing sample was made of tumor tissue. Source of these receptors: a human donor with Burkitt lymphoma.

In DNA form, the CDR3 reads TGCGCCAGCAGCCTCCAGGGGGGATCCTACAATGAGCAGTTCTTC. Its protein is CASSLQGGSYNEQFF. This chain joins TRBV4-3 and TRBJ2-1; weak D call: TRBD1 (7 bases). The CDR3 runs to 15 residues. Trimming stripped 4 bases from V and 1 base from J, with 11 bases between. CDR1 is LGHNA and CDR2 is YSLEER in the germline V gene.

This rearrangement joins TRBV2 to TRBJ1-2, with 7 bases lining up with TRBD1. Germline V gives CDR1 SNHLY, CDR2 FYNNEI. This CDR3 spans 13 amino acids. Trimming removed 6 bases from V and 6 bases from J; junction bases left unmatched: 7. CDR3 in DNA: TGTGCCAGCAGCGGGGACAGTCTCGATGGCTACACCTTC. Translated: CASSGDSLDGYTF.

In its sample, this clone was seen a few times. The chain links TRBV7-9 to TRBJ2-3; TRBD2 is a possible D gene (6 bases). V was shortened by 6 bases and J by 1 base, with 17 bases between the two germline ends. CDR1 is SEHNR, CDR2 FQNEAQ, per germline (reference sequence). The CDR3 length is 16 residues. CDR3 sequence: CASSISLGGGTDTQYF. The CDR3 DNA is TGTGCCAGCAGTATCTCCCTCGGGGGTGGCACAGATACGCAGTATTTT.

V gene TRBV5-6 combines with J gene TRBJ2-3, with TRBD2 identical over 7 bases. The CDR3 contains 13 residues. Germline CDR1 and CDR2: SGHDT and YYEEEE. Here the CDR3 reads CATRGVGTDTQYF. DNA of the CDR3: TGTGCTACCCGGGGGGTGGGCACAGATACGCAGTATTTT.

The CDR3 reads CASSLRLGGLSYGYTF. The CDR3 coding sequence is TGTGCCAGCAGCTTGCGGCTCGGGGGGCTGAGCTATGGCTACACCTTC. The chain employs TRBV5-4 and TRBJ1-2; the D gene is possibly TRBD1 (6 bases). Germline V gives CDR1 SGHNT, CDR2 YYREEE (reference sequence). The CDR3 has 16 residues. V was shortened by 1 base and J by 4 bases, with 17 bases between the two germline ends. Complete variable domain (other parts from reference TRBV5-4 and TRBJ1-2): ETGVTQSPTHLIKTRGQQVTLRCSSQSGHNTVSWYQQALGQGPQFIFQYYREEENGRGNFPPRFSGLQFPNYSSELNVNALELDDSALYLCASSLRLGGLSYGYTFGSGTRLTVV.

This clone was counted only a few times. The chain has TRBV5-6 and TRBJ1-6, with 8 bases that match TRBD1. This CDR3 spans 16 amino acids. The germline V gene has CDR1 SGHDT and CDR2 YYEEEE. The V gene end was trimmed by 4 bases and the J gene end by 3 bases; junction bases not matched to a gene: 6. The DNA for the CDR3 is TGTGCCAGCAGCCAGGGACAGGCCAACTATAATTCACCCCTCCACTTT. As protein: CASSQGQANYNSPLHF.

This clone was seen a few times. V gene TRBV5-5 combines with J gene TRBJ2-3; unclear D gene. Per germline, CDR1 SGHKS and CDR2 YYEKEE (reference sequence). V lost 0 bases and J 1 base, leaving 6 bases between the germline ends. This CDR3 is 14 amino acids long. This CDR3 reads CASSLDSRTDTQYF. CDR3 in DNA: TGTGCCAGCAGCTTGGACAGTCGCACAGATACGCAGTATTTT.

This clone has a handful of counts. The CDR3 reads CASSLVGGRETQYF. CDR3 nucleotide sequence: TGCGCCAGCAGCTTGGTGGGGGGGAGAGAGACCCAGTACTTC. The V call is TRBV5-1, the J call TRBJ2-5, with 7 bases matching TRBD2. The V gene's germline CDR1 is SGHRS and CDR2 YFSETQ. The CDR3 sequence is 14 residues long. V dropped 0 bases and J dropped 4; count of bases not matched to a gene: 3.

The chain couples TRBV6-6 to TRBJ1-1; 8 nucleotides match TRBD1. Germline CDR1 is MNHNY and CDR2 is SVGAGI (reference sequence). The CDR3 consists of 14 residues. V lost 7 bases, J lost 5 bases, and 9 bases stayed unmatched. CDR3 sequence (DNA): TGTGCCAGCATAATCAGGGGGCAGGGAACTGAAGCTTTCTTT. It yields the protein CASIIRGQGTEAFF.

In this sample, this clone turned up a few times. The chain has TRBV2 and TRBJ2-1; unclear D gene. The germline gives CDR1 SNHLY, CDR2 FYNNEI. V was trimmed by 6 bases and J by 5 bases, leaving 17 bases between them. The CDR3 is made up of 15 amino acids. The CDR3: CASRRQEALHNEQFF. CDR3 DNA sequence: TGTGCCAGCAGGAGACAAGAAGCCCTTCACAATGAGCAGTTCTTC. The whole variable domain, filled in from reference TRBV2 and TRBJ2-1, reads EPEVTQTPSHQVTQMGQEVILRCVPISNHLYFYWYRQILGQKVEFLVSFYNNEISEKSEIFDDQFSVERPDGSNFTLKIRSTKLEDSAMYFCASRRQEALHNEQFFGPGTRLTVL.

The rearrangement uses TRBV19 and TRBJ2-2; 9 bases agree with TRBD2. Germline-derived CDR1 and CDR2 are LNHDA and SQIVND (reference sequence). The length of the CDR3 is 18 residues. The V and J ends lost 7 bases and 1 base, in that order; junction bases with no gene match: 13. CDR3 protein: CASTGTRRGGGNTGELFF. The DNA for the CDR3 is TGTGCCAGTACCGGGACAAGGCGCGGGGGGGGGAACACCGGGGAGCTGTTTTTT.

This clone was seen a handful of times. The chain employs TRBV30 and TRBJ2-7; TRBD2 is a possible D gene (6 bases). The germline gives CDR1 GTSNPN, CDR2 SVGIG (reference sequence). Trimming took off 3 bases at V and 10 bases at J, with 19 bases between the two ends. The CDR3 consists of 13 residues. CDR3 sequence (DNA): TGTGCCTGGAGCCTGAACGGAGGGAGCAATCAGTACTTC. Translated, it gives CAWSLNGGSNQYF.

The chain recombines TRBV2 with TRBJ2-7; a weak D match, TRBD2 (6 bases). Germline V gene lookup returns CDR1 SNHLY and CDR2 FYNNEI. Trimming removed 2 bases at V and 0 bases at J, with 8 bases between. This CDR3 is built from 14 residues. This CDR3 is CASSEPGGSYEQYF. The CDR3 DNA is TGTGCCAGCAGTGAACCCGGGGGCTCCTACGAGCAGTACTTC.

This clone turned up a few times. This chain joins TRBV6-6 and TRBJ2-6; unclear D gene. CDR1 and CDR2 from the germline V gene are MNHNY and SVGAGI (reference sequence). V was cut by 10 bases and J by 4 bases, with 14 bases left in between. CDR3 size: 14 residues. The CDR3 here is CATLQQAGANVLTF. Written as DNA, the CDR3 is TGTGCCACCCTTCAGCAAGCCGGGGCCAACGTCCTGACTTTC.

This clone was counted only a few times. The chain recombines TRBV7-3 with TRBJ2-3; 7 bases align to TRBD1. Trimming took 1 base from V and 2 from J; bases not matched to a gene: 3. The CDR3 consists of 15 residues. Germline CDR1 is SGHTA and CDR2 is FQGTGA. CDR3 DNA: TGTGCCAGCAGCTTAATGGGGACAGACACAGATACGCAGTATTTT. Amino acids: CASSLMGTDTDTQYF.

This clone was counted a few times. CDR3 amino acids: CASSLRQAAEAFF. CDR3 nucleotide sequence: TGTGCCAGCAGCTTAAGACAGGCCGCTGAAGCTTTCTTT. The rearrangement joins TRBV11-2 to TRBJ1-1, with a possible D match to TRBD1 (6 bases). The CDR3 covers 13 residues. Per the germline V gene, CDR1 is SGHAT and CDR2 is FQNNGV. Trimming removed 2 bases from V and 6 bases from J, with 10 bases in between.

CDR3 nucleotides: TGCAGCGTCCACAATCCCTCCTATGGCTACACCTTC. It encodes CSVHNPSYGYTF. V is TRBV29-1 and J is TRBJ1-2; D uncertain. This CDR3 spans 12 amino acids. V lost 6 bases and J 4 bases, leaving 12 bases between the germline ends. Germline V gene lookup returns CDR1 SQVTM and CDR2 ANQGSEA.

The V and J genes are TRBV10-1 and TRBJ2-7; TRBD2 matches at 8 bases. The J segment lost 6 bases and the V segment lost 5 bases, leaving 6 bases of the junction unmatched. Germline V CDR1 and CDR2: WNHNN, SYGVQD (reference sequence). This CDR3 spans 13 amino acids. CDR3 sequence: CASSPGGDCEQYF. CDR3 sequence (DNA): TGCGCCAGCAGTCCGGGGGGGGACTGCGAGCAGTACTTC.

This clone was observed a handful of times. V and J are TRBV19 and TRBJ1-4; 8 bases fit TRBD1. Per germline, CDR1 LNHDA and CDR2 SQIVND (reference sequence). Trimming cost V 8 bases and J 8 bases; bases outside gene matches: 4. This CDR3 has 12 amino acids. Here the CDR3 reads CASSGDREKLFF. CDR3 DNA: TGTGCCAGTTCGGGGGACAGGGAAAAACTGTTTTTT.

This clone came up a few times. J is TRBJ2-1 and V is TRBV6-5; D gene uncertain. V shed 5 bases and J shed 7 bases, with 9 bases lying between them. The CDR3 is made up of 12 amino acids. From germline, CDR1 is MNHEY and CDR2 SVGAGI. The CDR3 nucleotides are TGTGCCAGCAGTACCACTACGAATGAGCAGTTCTTC. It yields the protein CASSTTTNEQFF.

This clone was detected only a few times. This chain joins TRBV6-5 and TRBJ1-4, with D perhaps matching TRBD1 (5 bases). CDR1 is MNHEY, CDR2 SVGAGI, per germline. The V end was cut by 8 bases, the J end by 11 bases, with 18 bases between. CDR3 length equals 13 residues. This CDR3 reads CASWGDGQGKLFF. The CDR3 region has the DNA TGTGCCAGCTGGGGGGACGGCCAAGGGAAACTGTTTTTT.

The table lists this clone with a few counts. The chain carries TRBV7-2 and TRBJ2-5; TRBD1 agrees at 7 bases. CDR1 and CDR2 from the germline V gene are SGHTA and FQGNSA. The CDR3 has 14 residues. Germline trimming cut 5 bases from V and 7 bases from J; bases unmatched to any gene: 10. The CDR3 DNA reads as TGTGCCAGCAGCAAGGGGGCCAGGGATTGGACCCAGTACTTC. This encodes CASSKGARDWTQYF.